These 31 T cell receptor beta chains originate from one sample sequenced in a study of shared clonotypes between healthy human individuals. Sequencing was performed with immunoSEQ multiplex PCR; in TCRdb, only in-frame clones are kept and a portion is missing. The repertoire includes 780,000 or so clones, 55% to 75% of them detected once, and about 1.8% sits in the top ten. The sequenced sample consisted of memory CD4+ T cells sorted from blood. Noted subset: CD45RA-negative fraction. These receptors were obtained from a woman between 25 and 40 years old in good health.

This clone was observed a few times. The chain is built from TRBV7-9 and TRBJ2-5; no firm D call. The CDR3 runs to 14 residues. Germline CDR1 and CDR2: SEHNR and FQNEAQ (reference sequence). Between the trimmed V and J ends, which lost 1 base and 2 bases, there was a span of 8 bases. The CDR3 here is CASSLGVGQETQYF. CDR3 DNA sequence: TGTGCCAGCAGCTTAGGGGTAGGGCAAGAGACCCAGTACTTC.

The J gene is TRBJ2-1, the V gene TRBV10-1, with 9 bases aligning to TRBD1. The CDR3 has 14 amino acids. Germline CDR1 reads WNHNN; CDR2 reads SYGVQD (reference sequence). The V segment lost 6 bases and the J segment 8 bases; nucleotides outside the gene matches: 8. This CDR3 is CASSASGTGYEQFF. For the CDR3, the DNA is TGCGCCAGCAGCGCCTCCGGGACAGGGTATGAGCAGTTCTTC.

This rearrangement joins TRBV6-1 to TRBJ2-2; D is undetermined. CDR3 length equals 14 residues. Trimming shortened V by 2 bases and J by 2 bases, and 6 bases separated the two germline ends. CDR1 MNHNS and CDR2 SASEGT come from the germline V gene. Here the CDR3 reads CASSEMANTGELFF. As DNA, the CDR3 is TGTGCCAGCAGTGAAATGGCTAACACCGGGGAGCTGTTTTTT.

The rearrangement joins TRBV6-4 to TRBJ1-1, with 7 bases lining up with TRBD1. The germline V gene has CDR1 MRHNA and CDR2 SNTAGT. The CDR3 runs to 13 residues. J was trimmed by 11 bases and V by 0 bases; bases with no gene match: 6. The CDR3 DNA reads TGTGCCAGCAGTGACTCGACGACAGGGTCGGCTTTCTTT. This sequence encodes CASSDSTTGSAFF.

V usage is TRBV6-4 and J usage is TRBJ1-2; 8 bases match TRBD1. V dropped 6 bases and J dropped 3; count of bases not matched to a gene: 9. Germline-derived CDR1 and CDR2 are MRHNA and SNTAGT. CDR3 length: 15 amino acids. The CDR3 region is CASRTSGQDYYGYTF. Written as DNA, the CDR3 is TGTGCCAGCAGAACCTCGGGACAGGATTACTATGGCTACACCTTC.

The rearrangement links TRBV11-2 to TRBJ1-1; D ambiguous. Germline V CDR1 and CDR2: SGHAT, FQNNGV. The CDR3 extends over 13 amino acids. V was clipped by 1 base and J by 3 bases, with 6 bases between them. CDR3 amino acids: CASSLASDTEAFF. The DNA for the CDR3 is TGTGCCAGCAGCTTAGCGTCAGACACTGAAGCTTTCTTT.

The chain combines TRBV10-1 with TRBJ2-5; D could derive from TRBD1 or TRBD2 (6 bases each). Germline-derived CDR1 and CDR2 are WNHNN and SYGVQD (reference sequence). This CDR3 has 14 residues. V lost 5 bases, J lost 4 bases, and 14 bases lay in between. CDR3 residues: CASSSGGPGETQYF. The CDR3 DNA reads TGCGCCAGCAGTTCTGGGGGGCCGGGAGAGACCCAGTACTTC.

This sequence joins TRBV28 and TRBJ1-3; D unresolved. Per germline, CDR1 MDHEN and CDR2 SYDVKM. Trimming removed 7 bases at V and 0 bases at J, with 16 bases between. This CDR3 spans 16 amino acids. The chain's CDR3 is CASTSGRGISGNTIYF. CDR3 nucleotides: TGTGCCAGCACCTCGGGCCGGGGTATCTCTGGAAACACCATATATTTT.

The chain combines TRBV10-3 with TRBJ2-2; 10 nucleotides agree with TRBD2. Germline V gene lookup returns CDR1 ENHRY and CDR2 SYGVKD. This CDR3 comprises 16 residues. The J segment lost 6 bases and the V segment lost 6 bases, leaving 10 bases of the junction unmatched. The CDR3 reads CAISAGTSARAGELFF. The CDR3 DNA reads TGTGCCATCAGCGCCGGGACTAGCGCGAGGGCCGGGGAGCTGTTTTTT.

This clone came up many times. CDR3 coding DNA: TGTGCCAGCAGTGAATCCGAGGGTGTTGCCTACGAGCAGTACTTC. This codes for CASSESEGVAYEQYF. The V and J genes are TRBV25-1 and TRBJ2-7; D is possibly TRBD2 (5 bases). The CDR3 has 15 amino acids. Germline V gives CDR1 MGHDK, CDR2 SYGVNS. V was cut by 1 base and J by 2 bases, with 12 bases left in between.

The V gene is TRBV5-6, the J gene TRBJ2-5; 15 bases are a match to TRBD2. Germline V gene lookup returns CDR1 SGHDT and CDR2 YYEEEE. The ends lost 0 bases at V and 7 bases at J; junction bases unmatched: 7. This CDR3 has 17 residues. The CDR3 sequence: CASSLEWTSGRAGTQYF. The DNA for the CDR3 is TGTGCCAGCAGCTTGGAATGGACTAGCGGGAGGGCTGGGACCCAGTACTTC. The full variable domain, its missing parts supplied by reference TRBV5-6 and TRBJ2-5, is DAGVTQSPTHLIKTRGQQVTLRCSPKSGHDTVSWYQQALGQGPQFIFQYYEEEERQRGNFPDRFSGHQFPNYSSELNVNALLLGDSALYLCASSLEWTSGRAGTQYFGPGTRLLVL.

V usage is TRBV4-1 and J usage is TRBJ2-1, with TRBD2 as a possible D gene (5 bases). CDR3 length: 16 amino acids. Trimming took off 1 base at V and 5 bases at J, with 15 bases between the two ends. Germline assignment: CDR1 MGHRA and CDR2 YSYEKL. The CDR3 bases are TGCGCCAGCAGCCAAGGATTGGCTAGAGGGAACAATGAGCAGTTCTTC. This translates into CASSQGLARGNNEQFF.

This clone showed up just once. Written as DNA, the CDR3 is TGTGCCAGCAGCTCCGGCTTCTACAATGAGCAGTTCTTC. The encoded protein is CASSSGFYNEQFF. The genes are TRBV25-1 and TRBJ2-1; D gene ambiguous. Germline lookup yields CDR1 MGHDK and CDR2 SYGVNS. The CDR3 covers 13 residues. V lost 6 bases and J lost 3, with 9 bases in between.

The genes are TRBV28 and TRBJ2-7, with 12 bases identical to TRBD2. V dropped 5 bases and J dropped 0; count of bases not matched to a gene: 2. Per the germline V gene, CDR1 is MDHEN and CDR2 is SYDVKM. This CDR3 is built from 15 residues. The CDR3 here is CASSTLAGGSYEQYF. CDR3 nucleotides: TGTGCCAGCAGTACACTAGCGGGGGGCTCCTACGAGCAGTACTTC.

This clone occurred a few times. The rearrangement links TRBV28 to TRBJ2-1; D might be TRBD1 (6 bases). The V and J ends lost 6 bases and 3 bases respectively, with 9 bases between them. Germline lookup yields CDR1 MDHEN and CDR2 SYDVKM. The CDR3 runs to 13 residues. CDR3 nucleotide sequence: TGTGCCAGCAGGGGGGACAACTACAATGAGCAGTTCTTC. Translation gives CASRGDNYNEQFF. The variable domain in full, completed from reference TRBV28 and TRBJ2-1, reads DVKVTQSSRYLVKRTGEKVFLECVQDMDHENMFWYRQDPGLGLRLIYFSYDVKMKEKGDIPEGYSVSREKKERFSLILESASTNQTSMYLCASRGDNYNEQFFGPGTRLTVL.

V gene TRBV11-2 combines with J gene TRBJ2-5, with D uncertain. CDR1 SGHAT and CDR2 FQNNGV come from the germline V gene. V lost 2 bases to trimming and J lost 2 bases, with 3 bases between them. This CDR3 has 12 amino acids. The DNA for the CDR3 is TGTGCCAGCAGCTTATTTCAAGAGACCCAGTACTTC. It is translated as CASSLFQETQYF.

Ten or more counts support this clone. The chain is built from TRBV5-1 and TRBJ1-1; D gene unclear. The germline gives CDR1 SGHRS, CDR2 YFSETQ. V gave up 1 base and J gave up 5 bases, with 9 bases separating them. This CDR3 has 13 residues. CDR3 nucleotide sequence: TGCGCCAGCAGCTTGCGCATCCCAACTGAAGCTTTCTTT. This gives the protein CASSLRIPTEAFF.

The chain uses TRBV6-1 and TRBJ2-7; possibly TRBD1 for D (5 bases). The CDR3 totals 13 residues. Trimming left V 8 bases short and J 2 bases short, with 13 bases between. CDR1 is MNHNS and CDR2 is SASEGT in the germline V gene. The CDR3 protein is CASRQHDPYEQYF. The DNA for the CDR3 is TGTGCCAGCCGACAGCACGACCCCTACGAGCAGTACTTC.

As regards this clone: Other DNA variants within this sample encode the same CDR3. The rearrangement uses TRBV19 and TRBJ2-5, with D maybe TRBD1 (6 bases). Germline CDR1 is LNHDA and CDR2 is SQIVND (reference sequence). V was pared by 4 bases and J by 1 base, with 10 bases between. CDR3 length: 14 residues. The CDR3 DNA reads TGTGCCAGTAGTAAAGGACAGCTCCAAGAGACCCAGTACTTC. Protein: CASSKGQLQETQYF.

This chain links TRBV23-1 with TRBJ2-1; 8 nucleotides match TRBD2. TRBV23-1 is an ORF, with its function uncertain. The trim removed 7 bases at V and 6 bases at J, leaving 17 bases unmatched. CDR3 length: 17 residues. The CDR3 loop is CASTHISREGFANEQFF. The CDR3 DNA follows: TGCGCCAGCACCCACATCAGCCGGGAGGGCTTCGCCAATGAGCAGTTCTTC.

This clone was recorded many times. This chain joins TRBV2 and TRBJ1-5; 8 positions agree with TRBD1. The CDR3 consists of 17 residues. CDR1 is SNHLY, CDR2 FYNNEI, per germline. V gave up 7 bases and J gave up 2 bases; unmatched junction bases: 13. CDR3 in amino acids: CASKPGQAVWRNQPQHF. The CDR3, as DNA: TGTGCCAGCAAACCGGGACAGGCGGTTTGGCGCAATCAGCCCCAGCATTTT.

This clone was found once. V usage is TRBV11-1 and J usage is TRBJ2-2, with D tentatively TRBD1 (6 bases). Per the germline V gene, CDR1 is SGHAT and CDR2 is FQDESV (reference sequence). V was pared by 4 bases and J by 0 bases, with 18 bases between. The CDR3 totals 18 residues. The CDR3 bases are TGTGCCAGCAGCTCCCGCCGTGGGGGCGGATCGAACACCGGGGAGCTGTTTTTT. Its protein product is CASSSRRGGGSNTGELFF.

This clone was seen only a few times. V is TRBV9 and J is TRBJ1-1; D not certain. The CDR3 extends over 13 amino acids. V shed 3 bases and J shed 0 bases, with 6 bases lying between them. Germline V lookup: CDR1 SGDLS, CDR2 YYNGEE. This CDR3 is CASSGNMNTEAFF. CDR3 nucleotides: TGTGCCAGCAGCGGGAACATGAACACTGAAGCTTTCTTT.

CDR3 nucleotides: TGCGCCAGTCGTCTATGGGGGGCGAGGACTGAAGCTTTCTTT. Translating it yields CASRLWGARTEAFF. This chain uses TRBV5-1 with TRBJ1-1, with TRBD1 as a possible D gene (6 bases). CDR1 is SGHRS, CDR2 YFSETQ, per germline. The V end lost 8 bases, the J end lost 5 bases, and 19 bases lay between the germline ends. The length of the CDR3 is 14 residues.

The J gene is TRBJ2-7, the V gene TRBV28; D is perhaps TRBD2 (5 bases). Germline CDR1 is MDHEN and CDR2 is SYDVKM. The CDR3 extends over 13 amino acids. V was trimmed by 8 bases and J by 5 bases, leaving 16 bases between them. The CDR3 bases are TGTGCCAGCGAATCTAGCAGGACCCACGAGCAGTACTTC. Protein sequence: CASESSRTHEQYF.

The rearrangement joins TRBV29-1 to TRBJ2-7; D is unresolved. The CDR3 length is 12 residues. In germline, CDR1 is SQVTM, CDR2 ANQGSEA. The V end was cut by 4 bases, the J end by 2 bases, with 9 bases between. In DNA form, the CDR3 reads TGCAGCGTTGGGTCTGGGCCCTACGAGCAGTACTTC. Protein: CSVGSGPYEQYF.

The chain links TRBV6-6 to TRBJ1-2; maybe TRBD1 (5 bases). Germline-derived CDR1 and CDR2 are MNHNY and SVGAGI (reference sequence). V lost 5 bases and J lost 5, with 18 bases in between. The CDR3 has 15 residues. The CDR3 nucleotides are TGTGCCAGCAGTCGAGGGCTGTTGGGGGGGTATGGCTACACCTTC. Encoded protein: CASSRGLLGGYGYTF.

The chain carries TRBV5-1 and TRBJ1-3, with D tentatively TRBD1 (5 bases). Trimming took 4 bases from V and 2 from J, leaving 13 bases between them. There are 15 residues in the CDR3. CDR1 SGHRS and CDR2 YFSETQ come from the germline V gene. The CDR3 DNA follows: TGCGCCAGCAGCCAGGGAGATCTCCCTGGAAACACCATATATTTT. Protein: CASSQGDLPGNTIYF.

The chain is built from TRBV5-1 and TRBJ2-3; D gene unclear. Germline CDR1 and CDR2: SGHRS and YFSETQ. The CDR3 has 16 residues. V gave up 0 bases and J gave up 0 bases, with 11 bases separating them. The CDR3 DNA reads as TGCGCCAGCAGCTTGGATGGCCTCTCTAGCACAGATACGCAGTATTTT. This codes for CASSLDGLSSTDTQYF. The full variable domain, with the rest looked up from reference TRBV5-1 and TRBJ2-3, is KAGVTQTPRYLIKTRGQQVTLSCSPISGHRSVSWYQQTPGQGLQFLFEYFSETQRNKGNFPGRFSGRQFSNSRSEMNVSTLELGDSALYLCASSLDGLSSTDTQYFGPGTRLTVL.

V gene TRBV28 combines with J gene TRBJ2-7; TRBD1 matches 8 bases. This CDR3 has 13 amino acids. Germline CDR1 is MDHEN and CDR2 is SYDVKM. J was trimmed by 5 bases and V by 3 bases; bases with no gene match: 3. The DNA for the CDR3 is TGTGCCAGCAGTTTGCCGGGACAGGACGAGCAGTACTTC. Translation gives CASSLPGQDEQYF.

V is TRBV18 and J is TRBJ2-1; TRBD2 matches at 9 bases. Germline-derived CDR1 and CDR2 are KGHSH and LQKENI. The CDR3 contains 16 residues. The V gene end was trimmed by 6 bases and the J gene end by 8 bases; junction bases not matched to a gene: 14. The CDR3 here is CASSRFAGGEGDEQFF. In DNA form, the CDR3 reads TGTGCCAGCTCCCGTTTCGCGGGAGGGGAGGGGGATGAGCAGTTCTTC.